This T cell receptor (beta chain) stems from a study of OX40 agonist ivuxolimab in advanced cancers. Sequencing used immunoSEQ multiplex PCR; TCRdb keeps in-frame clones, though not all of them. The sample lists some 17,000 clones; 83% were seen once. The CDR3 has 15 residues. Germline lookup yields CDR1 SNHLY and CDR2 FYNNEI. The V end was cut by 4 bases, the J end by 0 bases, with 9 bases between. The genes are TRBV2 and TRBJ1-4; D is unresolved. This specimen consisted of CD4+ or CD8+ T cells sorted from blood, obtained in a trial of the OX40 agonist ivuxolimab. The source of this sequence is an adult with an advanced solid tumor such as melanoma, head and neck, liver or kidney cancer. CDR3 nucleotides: TGTGCCAGCAGTGTAGAAGCCTCAACTAATGAAAAACTGTTTTTT. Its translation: CASSVEASTNEKLFF.